These T cell receptor beta chains were read from a single sample in a study of blood T cell repertoires in COVID-19. TCRdb keeps only in-frame clones here, not all; method: immunoSEQ multiplex PCR. Of about 200,000 clones listed, 80% were seen once; the top ten hold around 7.4%. The sequenced sample consisted of PBMCs or T cells enriched from blood (not recorded which). These receptors were collected from a woman between 40 and 50 years old with acute COVID-19. The CDR3 runs from the conserved cysteine through the conserved F or W. Each record gives: CDR3 protein, J gene, clone size, V gene. For some rows the clone size is stated as once, few or many, or as a class when expanded; others skip it.

CDR3: CASRPRGTGNEKLFF
J: TRBJ1-4
size: -
V: TRBV28

CDR3: CASSQNSGGYTF
J: TRBJ1-2
size: once
V: TRBV3-1/TRBV3-2

CDR3: CASRRGLAGDQQYF
J: TRBJ2-7
size: -
V: TRBV2

CDR3: CASSYSDEQFF
J: TRBJ2-1
size: -
V: TRBV6-6

CDR3: CSVESDGYTF
J: TRBJ1-2
size: -
V: TRBV29-1

CDR3: CASSQGGQGNGYTF
J: TRBJ1-2
size: -
V: TRBV3-1/TRBV3-2

CDR3: CAWSATGGIYGYTF
J: TRBJ1-2
size: -
V: TRBV30

CDR3: CASRTLRGQLYGYTF
J: TRBJ1-2
size: -
V: TRBV2

CDR3: CASSTIRTTSNQPQHF
J: TRBJ1-5
size: -
V: TRBV19

CDR3: CSVENRFNEQFF
J: TRBJ2-1
size: -
V: TRBV29-1

CDR3: CASSPVGGASYEQYF
J: TRBJ2-7
size: -
V: TRBV7-2

CDR3: CASSYQGGTSEQYF
J: TRBJ2-7
size: -
V: TRBV6-2/TRBV6-3

CDR3: CASSTGQGLYSPLHF
J: TRBJ1-6
size: many
V: TRBV19

CDR3: CASSVSGGAGNEQFF
J: TRBJ2-1
size: -
V: TRBV9

CDR3: CAWSHDRGRGQPQHF
J: TRBJ1-5
size: -
V: TRBV30

CDR3: CASSLSLGSETQYF
J: TRBJ2-5
size: -
V: TRBV7-2

CDR3: CASSLGALLAKNIQYF
J: TRBJ2-4
size: -
V: TRBV5-1

CDR3: CASSRTGEGAEAFF
J: TRBJ1-1
size: -
V: TRBV5-1

CDR3: CASSPGQINSPLHF
J: TRBJ1-6
size: many
V: TRBV6-5

CDR3: CASSVGETGYYEQYF
J: TRBJ2-7
size: -
V: TRBV9

CDR3: CASIGQQETQYF
J: TRBJ2-5
size: once
V: TRBV27

CDR3: CAWSVQGMGTEAFF
J: TRBJ1-1
size: -
V: TRBV30

CDR3: CASSIGTVNTEAFF
J: TRBJ1-1
size: -
V: TRBV5-1

CDR3: CASSSSTGVNYGYTF
J: TRBJ1-2
size: -
V: TRBV6-5

CDR3: CASSSPGAGGWNEQFF
J: TRBJ2-1
size: -
V: TRBV7-3

CDR3: CASSPSNRGTGELFF
J: TRBJ2-2
size: once
V: TRBV7-6

CDR3: CASSEAAGAYNEQFF
J: TRBJ2-1
size: -
V: TRBV6-1

CDR3: CSVATGVVTEAFF
J: TRBJ1-1
size: -
V: TRBV29-1

CDR3: CASSLVGVWEPQHF
J: TRBJ1-5
size: -
V: TRBV28

CDR3: CASRDTYGGYTF
J: TRBJ1-2
size: -
V: TRBV27

CDR3: CASSSREGASYEQYF
J: TRBJ2-7
size: -
V: TRBV7-9

CDR3: CASTLAGALVEFF
J: TRBJ2-1
size: few
V: TRBV12-3/TRBV12-4

CDR3: CASSLALSTNEKLFF
J: TRBJ1-4
size: once
V: TRBV7-9

CDR3: CSVRGREGYGYTF
J: TRBJ1-2
size: -
V: TRBV29-1

CDR3: CASSSGGLTGTEYGYTF
J: TRBJ1-2
size: -
V: TRBV5-1

CDR3: CASSRRRNTEAFF
J: TRBJ1-1
size: -
V: TRBV5-8

CDR3: CASGETGYQPQHF
J: TRBJ1-5
size: -
V: TRBV4-3

CDR3: CAIRGQVTTEAFF
J: TRBJ1-1
size: -
V: TRBV10-3

CDR3: CASSDRVEGGTEAFF
J: TRBJ1-1
size: -
V: TRBV19

CDR3: CASSKDSRESYEQYF
J: TRBJ2-7
size: -
V: TRBV21-1

CDR3: CASSPERTGQETQYF
J: TRBJ2-5
size: -
V: TRBV7-7

CDR3: CASSPDSSGSPLHF
J: TRBJ1-6
size: few
V: TRBV6-4

CDR3: CASSQAGQGAGNTIYF
J: TRBJ1-3
size: -
V: TRBV4-2

CDR3: CASSLTTSGTTGTGELFF
J: TRBJ2-2
size: once
V: TRBV7-2

CDR3: CASSPQTATNEKLFF
J: TRBJ1-4
size: few
V: TRBV5-1

CDR3: CASSQSGQGSNQPQHF
J: TRBJ1-5
size: -
V: TRBV23-1

CDR3: CASSLALAPPNEQFF
J: TRBJ2-1
size: -
V: TRBV7-9

CDR3: CASSSPNRVHEQFF
J: TRBJ2-1
size: -
V: TRBV28

CDR3: CATADRLYGYTF
J: TRBJ1-2
size: -
V: TRBV24-1

CDR3: CANRRGPNTEAFF
J: TRBJ1-1
size: -
V: TRBV27

CDR3: CASSIQVGTEAFF
J: TRBJ1-1
size: -
V: TRBV9

CDR3: CASSQVVGGTEAFF
J: TRBJ1-1
size: -
V: TRBV3-1/TRBV3-2